These 26 T cell receptor beta chains were sequenced from one sample in a study of T cells after yellow fever vaccination. TCRdb re-analysed the 5' RACE reads in MiXCR, keeping a single row per CDR3 protein. Among approximately 90,000 distinct CDR3 sequences, around 5.5% were seen once, and the ten largest hold 35% to 45%. Source: CD8+ T cells sorted from PBMCs, taken 10 days after the yellow fever booster vaccination. These receptors came from a man between 18 and 29 years old who received the YFV17D yellow fever vaccine.

This sequence joins TRBV13 and TRBJ1-2; D remains unclear. CDR1 PRHDT and CDR2 FYEKMQ come from the germline V gene (reference sequence). CDR3 length: 15 residues. V gave up 5 bases and J gave up 14 bases, with 27 bases separating them. CDR3 bases: TGTGCCAGCAGCCTCCCCCGAGTCAGGACCCTGACGGAGACCTTC. This sequence encodes CASSLPRVRTLTETF. Complete variable domain (other parts from reference TRBV13 and TRBJ1-2): AAGVIQSPRHLIKEKRETATLKCYPIPRHDTVYWYQQGPGQDPQFLISFYEKMQSDKGSIPDRFSAQQFSDYHSELNMSSLELGDSALYFCASSLPRVRTLTETFGSGTRLTVV.

The chain recombines TRBV9 with TRBJ1-1; D uncertain. Germline CDR1 SGDLS, CDR2 YYNGEE. This CDR3 contains 14 residues. V was trimmed by 0 bases and J by 1 base, leaving 7 bases between them. The CDR3 DNA reads as TGTGCCAGCAGCGTAGTTGGCGGGAACACTGAAGCTTTCTTT. This gives the protein CASSVVGGNTEAFF.

This clonotype was detected ten times or more. The genes are TRBV7-8 and TRBJ2-7; 13 positions agree with TRBD2. Germline V gene data show CDR1 as SGHVS and CDR2 as FQNEAQ. The CDR3 spans 15 residues. Germline trimming cut 2 bases from V and 6 bases from J; bases unmatched to any gene: 4. Written as DNA, the CDR3 is TGTGCCAGCAGCTTAACCGGGACTAGCGGGGTCGAGCAGTACTTC. Its protein is CASSLTGTSGVEQYF.

This clonotype was counted a few times. The chain links TRBV12-3 or TRBV12-4 to TRBJ2-2; either TRBD1 or TRBD2 may fit D (5 bases each). CDR3 length: 15 amino acids. Trimming cost V 3 bases and J 6 bases, with 14 bases left between them. CDR3 sequence reads: CASSLGSGGAGELFF. The CDR3 DNA reads TGTGCCAGCAGTTTGGGGTCTGGGGGTGCCGGGGAGCTGTTTTTT.

This clonotype occurred a few times. The chain recombines TRBV30 with TRBJ2-1, with 15 bases identical to TRBD2. CDR3 length equals 16 residues. Germline CDR1 GTSNPN, CDR2 SVGIG (reference sequence). V lost 0 bases and J lost 7; bases outside the gene matches: 4. The CDR3 nucleotides are TGTGCCTGGAGTGTCTGGGGACTAGCGGGGGGAAATGAGCAGTTCTTC. It specifies CAWSVWGLAGGNEQFF.

The chain carries TRBV5-1 and TRBJ2-1, with TRBD2 matching over 7 bases. The V segment lost 2 bases and the J segment 6 bases; nucleotides outside the gene matches: 5. This CDR3 comprises 14 residues. Per the germline V gene, CDR1 is SGHRS and CDR2 is YFSETQ. In nucleotides, the CDR3 is TGCGCCAGCAGCTTCGGGGAGGGTACCAATGAGCAGTTCTTC. Encoded protein: CASSFGEGTNEQFF.

The chain couples TRBV29-1 to TRBJ1-1; D ambiguous. The germline V gene encodes CDR1 SQVTM and CDR2 ANQGSEA. V was cut by 0 bases and J by 11 bases, with 13 bases left in between. CDR3 length: 12 residues. The CDR3 loop is CSVEDRGFRAFF. CDR3 in DNA: TGCAGCGTTGAAGATCGAGGGTTTCGCGCTTTCTTT.

This clonotype was seen at least ten times. The chain recombines TRBV4-3 with TRBJ2-7, with D hard to call. CDR3 size: 12 residues. The V end lost 2 bases, the J end lost 7 bases, and 9 bases lay between the germline ends. The V gene's germline CDR1 is LGHNA and CDR2 YSLEER. CDR3: CASSQYCREQYV. In DNA form, the CDR3 reads TGCGCCAGCAGCCAATATTGTAGGGAGCAGTACGTC.

This clonotype came up a few times. The chain combines TRBV4-1 with TRBJ2-1; the match to TRBD1 covers 9 bases. This CDR3 region has 15 residues. Germline loops: CDR1 MGHRA, CDR2 YSYEKL. Losses at the gene ends were 5 bases for V and 5 bases for J; bases not matched to a gene: 7. CDR3 amino acids: CASSAGQGLDNEQFF. In DNA form, the CDR3 reads TGCGCCAGCAGCGCGGGACAGGGATTGGACAATGAGCAGTTCTTC.

The rearrangement uses TRBV28 and TRBJ2-7; no clear D gene. Trimming pared 5 bases from V and 5 bases from J, leaving 16 bases between. CDR1 is MDHEN, CDR2 SYDVKM, per germline. The CDR3 contains 14 residues. The CDR3 is CASSHPGRAHEQYV. DNA of the CDR3: TGTGCCAGCAGTCACCCAGGAAGGGCCCACGAGCAGTACGTC.

This clonotype occurred a few times. The V gene is TRBV29-1, the J gene TRBJ2-5, with D perhaps TRBD2 (5 bases). The CDR3 runs 13 residues. Germline assignment: CDR1 SQVTM and CDR2 ANQGSEA. V gave up 2 bases and J gave up 0 bases, with 7 bases separating them. The CDR3 DNA is TGCAGCGTTGAATGGGAGTACCAAGAGACCCAGTACTTC. Amino acids: CSVEWEYQETQYF.

The sample holds a few counts of this clonotype. V gene TRBV9 combines with J gene TRBJ1-5; 10 positions match TRBD1. Germline loops: CDR1 SGDLS, CDR2 YYNGEE. This CDR3 spans 14 amino acids. The trim removed 10 bases at V and 5 bases at J, leaving 9 bases unmatched. The CDR3, as DNA: TGTGCCGGCCGTGTGGACAGGGGGTATCAGCCCCAGCATTTT. Protein product: CAGRVDRGYQPQHF.

This clonotype has just a few counts. The V call is TRBV4-2, the J call TRBJ2-3; TRBD1 is a possible D gene (6 bases). This CDR3 is built from 14 residues. Germline V gene sequence: CDR1 LGHNA, CDR2 YNFKEQ. Trimming pared 4 bases from V and 3 bases from J, leaving 11 bases between. CDR3 amino acids: CASSPEDSTDTQYF. The CDR3 DNA follows: TGTGCCAGCAGCCCCGAGGACAGTACAGATACGCAGTATTTT.

The V call is TRBV29-1, the J call TRBJ2-5; a possible D gene is TRBD1 (6 bases). The CDR3 runs to 13 residues. The V gene lost 4 bases and the J gene lost 4 bases, with 13 bases spanning the gap. Germline V lookup: CDR1 SQVTM, CDR2 ANQGSEA. CDR3 DNA: TGCAGCGTTGTAGGGGGAGAAATAGAGACCCAGTACTTC. Its translation is CSVVGGEIETQYF. Supplemented by reference TRBV29-1 and TRBJ2-5, the full variable domain reads SAVISQKPSRDICQRGTSLTIQCQVDSQVTMMFWYRQQPGQSLTLIATANQGSEATYESGFVIDKFPISRPNLTFSTLTVSNMSPEDSSIYLCSVVGGEIETQYFGPGTRLLVL.

This clonotype was counted ten times or more. The rearrangement joins TRBV29-1 to TRBJ2-2; TRBD2 matches at 7 bases. The CDR3 is 15 amino acids. V lost 7 bases to trimming and J lost 6 bases; unmatched junction nucleotides: 14. Germline V gives CDR1 SQVTM, CDR2 ANQGSEA. The CDR3 reads CSAMTSPTTAGELFF. The CDR3 DNA reads as TGCAGCGCCATGACTAGCCCCACCACCGCCGGGGAGCTGTTTTTT.

This clonotype was found many times. The chain recombines TRBV7-9 with TRBJ2-5, with a possible D match to TRBD1 (5 bases). Trimming cost V 3 bases and J 3 bases, with 5 bases left between them. Per the germline V gene, CDR1 is SEHNR and CDR2 is FQNEAQ (reference sequence). The CDR3 totals 12 residues. This CDR3 reads CASSFREETQYF. CDR3 nucleotides: TGTGCCAGCAGCTTCAGGGAAGAGACCCAGTACTTC.

This clonotype was found a few times. The chain recombines TRBV20-1 with TRBJ1-2; D perhaps matches TRBD1 (6 bases). CDR3 size: 14 residues. V lost 2 bases and J lost 2, with 12 bases in between. Germline V gene sequence: CDR1 DFQATT, CDR2 SNEGSKA (reference sequence). The CDR3 DNA reads as TGCAGTGCTAGATACAGGGAGGAGAACTATGGCTACACCTTC. It is translated as CSARYREENYGYTF.

This clonotype was found many times. The chain couples TRBV12-3 or TRBV12-4 to TRBJ2-2, with 8 bases lining up with TRBD2. The junction had 10 bases not matched to a gene; V was cut back by 7 bases and J by 6 bases. The CDR3 contains 15 residues. As DNA, the CDR3 is TGTGCCAGCACTAGACGGGGGGGGTCCCCCGGGGAGCTGTTTTTT. As protein: CASTRRGGSPGELFF.

V gene TRBV6-5 combines with J gene TRBJ1-6; the D gene is possibly TRBD1 (6 bases). This CDR3 is built from 15 residues. Trimming stripped 1 base from V and 10 bases from J, with 14 bases between. Germline CDR1 and CDR2: MNHEY and SVGAGI. The CDR3, as DNA: TGTGCCAGCAGTTACTTGGGGGCCGTGCAGTCACCCCTCCACTTT. It specifies CASSYLGAVQSPLHF.

The genes are TRBV12-3 or TRBV12-4 and TRBJ2-5; D is unresolved. This CDR3 comprises 13 residues. V gave up 3 bases and J gave up 1 base, with 6 bases separating them. CDR3 protein: CASSFKSQETQYF. Written as DNA, the CDR3 is TGTGCCAGCAGTTTCAAGTCCCAAGAGACCCAGTACTTC.

The chain uses TRBV18 and TRBJ1-1, with D uncertain. Looked up from germline, CDR1 is KGHSH and CDR2 is LQKENI. Trimming shortened V by 6 bases and J by 5 bases, and 7 bases separated the two germline ends. This CDR3 contains 11 residues. The CDR3 bases are TGTGCCAGCTCCGGAGGGACTGAAGCTTTCTTT. Its protein product is CASSGGTEAFF.

The J gene is TRBJ2-1, the V gene TRBV28, with 12 bases that match TRBD2. The CDR3 contains 15 residues. Germline trimming cut 6 bases from V and 6 bases from J; bases unmatched to any gene: 6. Germline V gives CDR1 MDHEN, CDR2 SYDVKM. The CDR3 protein is CASRLAGGGPNEQFF. The DNA of the CDR3 is TGTGCCAGCAGACTAGCGGGGGGAGGGCCCAATGAGCAGTTCTTC.

The chain has TRBV12-3 or TRBV12-4 and TRBJ2-5; tentative D call: TRBD1 (5 bases). The CDR3 sequence is 15 residues long. Trimming took 6 bases from V and 1 from J, leaving 15 bases between them. CDR3 sequence reads: CASSAGWQGQETQYF. DNA of the CDR3: TGTGCCAGCAGCGCCGGCTGGCAGGGCCAAGAGACCCAGTACTTC.

This clonotype was counted a few times. The V gene is TRBV11-2, the J gene TRBJ2-6; D call uncertain. The CDR3 is 15 amino acids. Between the trimmed V and J ends, which lost 0 bases and 2 bases, there was a span of 5 bases. Germline-derived CDR1 and CDR2 are SGHAT and FQNNGV. CDR3 amino acids: CASSLEPAGANVLTF. CDR3 sequence (DNA): TGTGCCAGCAGCTTAGAGCCGGCTGGGGCCAACGTCCTGACTTTC.

This clonotype was seen a handful of times. V and J are TRBV12-3 or TRBV12-4 and TRBJ2-1; TRBD1 aligns across 7 bases. V trimming: 7 bases; J trimming: 7 bases; junction bases outside the gene matches: 7. This CDR3 comprises 13 residues. CDR3 region: CASTPGQLNEQFF. CDR3 in DNA: TGTGCCAGCACCCCGGGACAGTTAAATGAGCAGTTCTTC.

In this sample, this clonotype turned up a few times. This chain joins TRBV6-2 or TRBV6-3 and TRBJ1-2; possibly TRBD1 for D (5 bases). This CDR3 contains 15 residues. Germline lookup yields CDR1 MNHEY and CDR2 SVGEGT. Trimming stripped 6 bases from V and 2 bases from J, with 16 bases between. The CDR3 DNA reads as TGTGCCAGCAGGTCCCGGGGGATCCCGAACTATGGCTACACCTTC. Translating gives CASRSRGIPNYGYTF.